These 18 T cell receptor beta chains share one sample of origin, sequenced in a study of regulatory T cells in long-lasting Graves disease (dated by TCRdb to the early 2020s). The time point label for this specimen denotes: newly diagnosed GD, antithyroid drugs for less than 3 months. For both TCR sequencing and RNA sequencing, RNA was extracted from PBMCs in TRIzol. Preparation of the library involved multiplex PCR. Instrument used: Illumina HiSeq 4000. CDR3 regions were amplified by Arm-PCR with iRepertoire HTBI primers to construct TCR beta libraries. TCRdb passed the public sequencing reads through fastp at Q25 and MiXCR, retaining productive beta sequences. CDR3 protein sequences are deduplicated, and each keeps its most common genes and DNA. The sample data list hundreds of thousands of distinct CDR3 sequences, and 16% of these were observed just once. About 10% of the sample rests with the top ten.

This same sample was also part of a study on T cells in Graves' hyperthyroidism and ophthalmopathy.

This material consisted of peripheral blood mononuclear cells (PBMCs), taken at new diagnosis, from a patient treated with antithyroid drugs. The source is a woman younger than 45 with Graves disease. Donor details come from another sample of the same person, matched by shared clones.

This clonotype was counted ten times or more. V and J are TRBV14 and TRBJ1-4; D perhaps matches TRBD1 (5 bases). The CDR3 has 16 residues. Germline V CDR1 and CDR2: SGHDN, FVKESK. V was clipped by 0 bases and J by 7 bases, with 15 bases between them. DNA of the CDR3: TGTGCCAGCAGCCAAGATTTCCTCGATAGGGGTGAAAAACTGTTTTTT. Its translation is CASSQDFLDRGEKLFF.

The chain recombines TRBV9 with TRBJ2-2; a possible D gene is TRBD2 (6 bases). Germline values: CDR1 SGDLS, CDR2 YYNGEE. Trimming took 0 bases from V and 6 from J, leaving 12 bases between them. The CDR3 runs 15 residues. The CDR3 protein is CASSVAGAKSGELFF. The CDR3 DNA reads as TGTGCCAGCAGCGTAGCGGGAGCTAAGTCCGGGGAGCTGTTTTTT.

This clonotype was detected only a few times. The chain joins TRBV6-2 or TRBV6-3 to TRBJ2-1; TRBD1 matches 7 bases. V lost 5 bases to trimming and J lost 9 bases; unmatched junction nucleotides: 10. CDR3 size: 14 residues. Germline loops: CDR1 MNHEY, CDR2 SVGEGT. The chain's CDR3 is CASSEGRGLSEQFF. CDR3 nucleotide sequence: TGTGCCAGCAGTGAGGGCAGGGGGTTGAGTGAGCAGTTCTTC.

This clonotype has at least ten counts. This chain's CDR3 is CASRRGGAQETQYF. As DNA, the CDR3 is TGTGCCAGCAGGAGAGGGGGCGCCCAAGAGACCCAGTACTTC. The chain employs TRBV28 and TRBJ2-5; 7 bases map to TRBD1. The CDR3 has 14 residues. With 6 bases clipped from V and 1 base from J, the junction kept 5 bases outside the gene matches. Germline V gene lookup returns CDR1 MDHEN and CDR2 SYDVKM. The whole variable domain, filled in from reference TRBV28 and TRBJ2-5, reads DVKVTQSSRYLVKRTGEKVFLECVQDMDHENMFWYRQDPGLGLRLIYFSYDVKMKEKGDIPEGYSVSREKKERFSLILESASTNQTSMYLCASRRGGAQETQYFGPGTRLLVL.

The chain has TRBV2 and TRBJ2-2; 9 bases line up with TRBD1. CDR1 and CDR2 (germline): SNHLY, FYNNEI. V was pared by 3 bases and J by 7 bases, with 6 bases of the junction left unmatched. The CDR3 runs 15 residues. CDR3 bases: TGTGCCAGCAGTGATACCGGGACAGGGCTCGGGGAGCTGTTTTTT. This encodes CASSDTGTGLGELFF.

Note on this clonotype: A much more abundant neighbour one base away suggests this may be a read error. The rearrangement uses TRBV7-2 and TRBJ2-5, with D perhaps TRBD2 (5 bases). The germline gives CDR1 SGHTA, CDR2 FQGNSA. The CDR3 has 15 residues. As DNA, the CDR3 is TGTGCCAGCGGCTTAGTGCTAGCCGGTCGGGAGACCCAGTACTTC. Translation gives CASGLVLAGRETQYF.

With respect to this clonotype: It is likely a read error: a sequence one base away is far more abundant. The chain employs TRBV11-2 and TRBJ2-1; D is unclear. CDR1 is SGHAT, CDR2 FQNNGV, per germline. V lost 5 bases, J lost 10 bases, and 21 bases lay in between. The CDR3 sequence is 15 residues long. The CDR3 protein is CASSQMAHSAYEQFF. DNA for the CDR3: TGTGCCAGCAGCCAAATGGCACACTCAGCCTACGAGCAGTTCTTC.

This clonotype showed up just a few times. The rearrangement joins TRBV20-1 to TRBJ1-3, with unresolved D. The CDR3 has 15 amino acids. Trimming removed 0 bases from V and 0 bases from J, with 9 bases in between. In germline, CDR1 is DFQATT, CDR2 SNEGSKA (reference sequence). The CDR3 DNA reads TGCAGTGCTAGAGAGAACAGCGACTCTGGAAACACCATATATTTT. This sequence encodes CSARENSDSGNTIYF.

The DNA for the CDR3 is TGTGCCAGCAGGTCACAGGGTAAGGCCTACGAGCAGTACTTC. It encodes CASRSQGKAYEQYF. J is TRBJ2-7 and V is TRBV28; tentatively, D is TRBD1 (6 bases). CDR3 length equals 14 residues. Trimming cost V 6 bases and J 2 bases, with 14 bases left between them. The germline CDR1 and CDR2 sequences are MDHEN and SYDVKM. Full variable domain (missing parts from reference TRBV28 and TRBJ2-7): DVKVTQSSRYLVKRTGEKVFLECVQDMDHENMFWYRQDPGLGLRLIYFSYDVKMKEKGDIPEGYSVSREKKERFSLILESASTNQTSMYLCASRSQGKAYEQYFGPGTRLTVT.

Many counts were recorded for this clonotype. J is TRBJ1-5 and V is TRBV28, with D maybe TRBD1 (6 bases). V was clipped by 8 bases and J by 0 bases, with 14 bases between them. Germline V gene data show CDR1 as MDHEN and CDR2 as SYDVKM. The CDR3 totals 15 residues. For the CDR3, the DNA is TGTGCCAGCCGCCTCGGGACACCTAGCAATCAGCCCCAGCATTTT. Its translation: CASRLGTPSNQPQHF.

This clonotype occurred once. A clone one base away is much larger, so this may be a read error. The chain employs TRBV20-1 and TRBJ2-4; a possible D gene is TRBD2 (5 bases). CDR1 and CDR2 (germline): DFQATT, SNEGSKA (reference sequence). CDR3 size: 14 residues. The ends were cut back, 3 bases at V and 7 bases at J, with 16 bases in the middle. CDR3 DNA: TGCAGTGCTAGCTTTGCATCACGGGGTAACATTCAGTACTTC. It encodes CSASFASRGNIQYF.

This clonotype was counted at least ten times. The V and J genes are TRBV28 and TRBJ2-7; 14 nucleotides line up with TRBD2. V was clipped by 7 bases and J by 1 base; unmatched bases: 9. This CDR3 is 17 amino acids long. The germline CDR1 and CDR2 sequences are MDHEN and SYDVKM. CDR3 in DNA: TGTGCCAGCAAACCGGGACTAGCGGGAGATCGATCCTACGAGCAGTACTTC. This encodes CASKPGLAGDRSYEQYF.

V usage is TRBV19 and J usage is TRBJ2-5, with 7 bases identical to TRBD2. CDR3 length: 15 amino acids. V gave up 3 bases and J gave up 1 base; unmatched junction bases: 5. In germline, CDR1 is LNHDA, CDR2 SQIVND (reference sequence). CDR3 amino acids: CASSMGEGPQETQYF. CDR3 sequence (DNA): TGTGCCAGTAGTATGGGGGAGGGACCCCAAGAGACCCAGTACTTC.

In the case of this clonotype: This sequence may be a read error, since a much larger clone differs from it by one base. This rearrangement joins TRBV10-3 to TRBJ2-1; D is ambiguous. This CDR3 is built from 11 residues. Germline V gene sequence: CDR1 ENHRY, CDR2 SYGVKD. Trimming took off 5 bases at V and 3 bases at J, with 2 bases between the two ends. The CDR3 region has the DNA TGTGCCATCAGTAACTACAATGAGCAGTTCTTC. Translation gives CAISNYNEQFF.

The chain combines TRBV4-1 with TRBJ1-2; possible D gene TRBD1, 5 bases. The CDR3 has 12 amino acids. With 3 bases removed from V and 6 bases from J, the gap between germline ends came to 8 bases. Germline V gene sequence: CDR1 MGHRA, CDR2 YSYEKL. The CDR3 DNA sequence: TGCGCCAGCAGCCACGTGGGGGATGGCTACACCTTC. Amino acid sequence: CASSHVGDGYTF.

This clonotype has more than one count but fewer than ten. The chain combines TRBV9 with TRBJ1-5, with D unclear. V lost 0 bases, J lost 2 bases, and 6 bases lay in between. CDR3 length: 14 amino acids. The germline V gene has CDR1 SGDLS and CDR2 YYNGEE. Written as DNA, the CDR3 is TGTGCCAGCAGCGTAGATGCCCGCAATCAGCCCCAGCATTTT. Its translation: CASSVDARNQPQHF.

Many counts were recorded for this clonotype. The V gene is TRBV14, the J gene TRBJ2-1; TRBD2 aligns across 10 bases. Trimming cost V 4 bases and J 9 bases; bases outside gene matches: 15. Germline V CDR1 and CDR2: SGHDN, FVKESK. The CDR3 has 17 amino acids. CDR3 residues: CASSPRQGLAGEAEQFF. In DNA form, the CDR3 reads TGTGCCAGCAGCCCCCGACAGGGTCTAGCGGGAGAGGCTGAGCAGTTCTTC.

Notes on this clonotype: Possible read error: a much larger clone is one base away. The chain joins TRBV12-3 or TRBV12-4 to TRBJ1-2; 9 bases align to TRBD1. There are 14 residues in the CDR3. Trimming removed 6 bases from V and 4 bases from J; junction bases left unmatched: 6. The CDR3, as DNA: TGTGCCAGCAGGCAGACAGGGGGACTCTATGGCTACACCTTC. Protein sequence: CASRQTGGLYGYTF.